The clone carrying this T cell receptor (beta chain) was counted ten times or more. Antigen unknown. Unique molecular identifiers were incorporated into the prepared TCRbeta library. TCRdb independently ran MiXCR on the PCR reads; one entry per CDR3 protein. The table lists 250,000 to 300,000 distinct CDR3 sequences, roughly 7.8% of them singletons. The data are from a study of T-cell reconstitution after alpha-beta-depleted transplantation in children. General observations from the study: As was reported, about two months after transplant, alpha-beta T cells came from several hundred expanded graft clones. Day-60 TCRbeta diversity that was high in some patients was derived from surviving recipient T cells and thymic progenitors. At the one-year point after transplant, T-cell counts and TCRbeta diversity were found to come mostly from T cells that had been newly produced.

The receptor comes from a female patient aged 2-9 years who had a stem cell transplant for Fanconi anemia, so the T cells may come from the graft donor. Sequenced material: peripheral blood, taken 360 days after TCRalphabeta/CD19-depleted stem cell transplant.

The CDR3 DNA is TGTGCCAGCAGTGACACATCCGGGAAATACAATGAGCAGTTCTTC. Translating gives CASSDTSGKYNEQFF. The V gene is TRBV25-1, the J gene TRBJ2-1, with TRBD2 as a possible D gene (5 bases). The CDR3 is 15 amino acids. Germline CDR1 MGHDK, CDR2 SYGVNS. V gave up 3 bases and J gave up 4 bases, with 13 bases separating them.